The 22 T cell receptor beta chains in this list originate from one sample, sequenced in a study of T cell responses to AZD1222 COVID-19 vaccine. Sequencing used immunoSEQ multiplex PCR; TCRdb keeps in-frame clones, though not all of them. The data hold fewer than 90,000 clones, with 87% observed a single time. The material sequenced was peripheral blood, taken on day 0 of AZD1222 vaccination. The receptors were gathered from an adult in good health.

This chain links TRBV7-3 with TRBJ1-1; D is possibly TRBD1 (5 bases). V lost 5 bases, J lost 1 base, and 8 bases lay in between. This CDR3 is 13 amino acids long. CDR1 is SGHTA, CDR2 FQGTGA, per germline. The CDR3 DNA follows: TGTGCCAGCAGCCGCGGGACGAACACTGAAGCTTTCTTT. Its protein product is CASSRGTNTEAFF.

This sequence joins TRBV19 and TRBJ2-1; D is undetermined. The V end lost 3 bases, the J end lost 2 bases, and 8 bases lay between the germline ends. Germline V gives CDR1 LNHDA, CDR2 SQIVND (reference sequence). The CDR3 has 14 amino acids. For the CDR3, the DNA is TGTGCCAGTAGTATCCGGGTTACCTACAATGAGCAGTTCTTC. Translation gives CASSIRVTYNEQFF.

This chain uses TRBV9 with TRBJ2-3; 8 positions match TRBD2. Looked up from germline, CDR1 is SGDLS and CDR2 is YYNGEE. V lost 0 bases to trimming and J lost 6 bases; unmatched junction nucleotides: 9. The CDR3 extends over 16 amino acids. This CDR3 reads CASSVGGSGKVDTQYF. CDR3 DNA sequence: TGTGCCAGCAGCGTAGGTGGTAGCGGGAAGGTGGATACGCAGTATTTT. Combining the CDR3 with reference TRBV9 and TRBJ2-3 gives the whole variable domain DSGVTQTPKHLITATGQRVTLRCSPRSGDLSVYWYQQSLDQGLQFLIQYYNGEERAKGNILERFSAQQFPDLHSELNLSSLELGDSALYFCASSVGGSGKVDTQYFGPGTRLTVL.

V gene TRBV19 combines with J gene TRBJ2-2, with 16 bases identical to TRBD2. This CDR3 is built from 18 residues. V gave up 4 bases and J gave up 2 bases; unmatched junction bases: 4. CDR1 is LNHDA, CDR2 SQIVND, per germline (reference sequence). DNA for the CDR3: TGTGCCAGTAGTACGGGACTAGCGGGAGGGTCAAACACCGGGGAGCTGTTTTTT. It specifies CASSTGLAGGSNTGELFF.

The chain joins TRBV2 to TRBJ2-3; 7 bases match TRBD1. The J segment lost 2 bases and the V segment lost 8 bases, leaving 13 bases of the junction unmatched. The germline CDR1 and CDR2 sequences are SNHLY and FYNNEI. The length of the CDR3 is 16 residues. The CDR3 protein is CASLSHAGTDTDTQYF. CDR3 DNA sequence: TGTGCCAGCCTCTCGCATGCCGGGACAGACACAGATACGCAGTATTTT.

The chain joins TRBV6-5 to TRBJ1-1, with D tentatively TRBD1 (5 bases). From germline, CDR1 is MNHEY and CDR2 SVGAGI. The V gene lost 6 bases and the J gene lost 0 bases, with 14 bases spanning the gap. The CDR3 length is 15 residues. The DNA of the CDR3 is TGTGCCAGCAGGGCAATCAGGGAGATGAACACTGAAGCTTTCTTT. Translation: CASRAIREMNTEAFF.

J is TRBJ1-1 and V is TRBV28, with D tentatively TRBD1 (5 bases). The CDR3 has 14 amino acids. Germline V gene lookup returns CDR1 MDHEN and CDR2 SYDVKM. V lost 3 bases and J lost 5, with 13 bases in between. The CDR3 spells CASSLPLEGTEAFF. DNA of the CDR3: TGTGCCAGCAGTTTGCCGCTCGAGGGGACTGAAGCTTTCTTT.

The V call is TRBV28, the J call TRBJ1-2; D perhaps matches TRBD1 (6 bases). CDR3 size: 12 residues. From germline, CDR1 is MDHEN and CDR2 SYDVKM. Between the trimmed V and J ends, which lost 2 bases and 8 bases, there was a span of 9 bases. DNA for the CDR3: TGTGCCAGCAGTTTAAAAGGGGGAGGCTACACCTTC. This translates into CASSLKGGGYTF.

The chain joins TRBV4-1 to TRBJ2-1, with D unclear. The CDR3 has 18 residues. CDR1 and CDR2 (germline): MGHRA, YSYEKL. Between the trimmed V and J ends, which lost 0 bases and 10 bases, there was a span of 25 bases. The CDR3 nucleotides read TGCGCCAGCAGCCAAGAGTTCCCACAGAAGTCCCTTCTAATCGAGCAGTTCTTC. This sequence encodes CASSQEFPQKSLLIEQFF.

This sequence joins TRBV18 and TRBJ2-3, with a tentative D call TRBD2 (5 bases). The germline CDR1 and CDR2 sequences are KGHSH and LQKENI. The CDR3 loop spans 16 amino acids. Trimming removed 2 bases from V and 2 bases from J, with 14 bases in between. As DNA, the CDR3 is TGTGCCAGCTCACCAAAATGGTCCGGGGACACAGATACGCAGTATTTT. It yields the protein CASSPKWSGDTDTQYF.

This clone was seen a single time. V is TRBV23-1 and J is TRBJ2-1; a weak D match, TRBD2 (5 bases). TRBV23-1 is labeled an ORF, and its function is uncertain. The CDR3 consists of 15 residues. V was shortened by 7 bases and J by 0 bases, with 13 bases between the two germline ends. CDR3 DNA: TGCGCCAGCAAACCACGGAGGCGCTCCTACAATGAGCAGTTCTTC. Translated: CASKPRRRSYNEQFF.

The chain employs TRBV9 and TRBJ1-5, with D hard to call. This CDR3 is 15 amino acids long. Germline V gene data show CDR1 as SGDLS and CDR2 as YYNGEE. The V and J ends lost 0 bases and 0 bases respectively, with 7 bases between them. CDR3 sequence reads: CASSVASDSNQPQHF. The CDR3 DNA follows: TGTGCCAGCAGCGTAGCGTCGGATAGCAATCAGCCCCAGCATTTT.

In this sample, this clone turned up many times. The genes are TRBV4-1 and TRBJ1-2, with D perhaps matching TRBD1 (5 bases). This CDR3 contains 15 residues. Trimming took off 1 base at V and 8 bases at J, with 17 bases between the two ends. Germline V gene data show CDR1 as MGHRA and CDR2 as YSYEKL. The CDR3 nucleotides read TGCGCCAGCAGCCAAGCTAGCAGGGAGCTGGGGGGCTACACCTTC. This sequence encodes CASSQASRELGGYTF.

The chain employs TRBV3-1 (or the pseudogene TRBV3-2) and TRBJ1-6; D is undetermined. Germline CDR1 reads LGHDT; CDR2 reads YNNKEL (reference sequence). The CDR3 contains 13 residues. V gave up 2 bases and J gave up 7 bases, with 6 bases separating them. The CDR3 sequence: CASSQSANSPLHF. The CDR3 bases are TGTGCCAGCAGCCAAAGCGCGAATTCACCCCTCCACTTT.

V is TRBV18 and J is TRBJ1-5; possible D gene TRBD1, 6 bases. V shed 4 bases and J shed 9 bases, with 16 bases lying between them. Germline assignment: CDR1 KGHSH and CDR2 LQKENI. The CDR3 consists of 14 residues. The CDR3: CASSQQGLGGPQHF. As DNA, the CDR3 is TGTGCCAGCTCACAACAGGGACTGGGAGGGCCCCAGCATTTT. Drawing the rest from reference TRBV18 and TRBJ1-5, the complete variable domain is NAGVMQNPRHLVRRRGQEARLRCSPMKGHSHVYWYRQLPEEGLKFMVYLQKENIIDESGMPKERFSAEFPKEGPSILRIQQVVRGDSAAYFCASSQQGLGGPQHFGDGTRLSIL.

The chain carries TRBV7-9 and TRBJ1-1; D remains ambiguous. The CDR3 is made up of 14 amino acids. With 3 bases removed from V and 2 bases from J, the gap between germline ends came to 10 bases. From germline, CDR1 is SEHNR and CDR2 FQNEAQ (reference sequence). The CDR3 DNA reads TGTGCCAGCAGCTTTAACCAGAGAAACACTGAAGCTTTCTTT. It codes for CASSFNQRNTEAFF.

This clone was picked up one time. The gene calls are TRBV18 and TRBJ1-1; tentative D call: TRBD1 (5 bases). The CDR3 has 12 amino acids. The germline V and J ends were trimmed by 6 bases and 1 base, with 6 bases remaining between them. Germline V lookup: CDR1 KGHSH, CDR2 LQKENI. The DNA for the CDR3 is TGTGCCAGCTCGGGGGGGAACACTGAAGCTTTCTTT. It is translated as CASSGGNTEAFF.

This rearrangement joins TRBV12-5 to TRBJ2-2, with 9 bases identical to TRBD1. In germline, CDR1 is LGHNT, CDR2 FRNRAP. The CDR3 is 16 residues long. Trimming at V came to 3 bases and at J to 5 bases, leaving 7 bases not matched to a gene. CDR3 amino acids: CASGFLQGAGTGELFF. For the CDR3, the DNA is TGTGCTAGTGGTTTCCTACAGGGGGCGGGGACCGGGGAGCTGTTTTTT.

This rearrangement joins TRBV18 to TRBJ2-2, with D perhaps matching TRBD1 or TRBD2 (5 bases each). In germline, CDR1 is KGHSH, CDR2 LQKENI. The ends were cut back, 3 bases at V and 6 bases at J, with 8 bases in the middle. The CDR3 sequence is 13 residues long. The CDR3: CASSPSGPGELFF. CDR3 DNA: TGTGCCAGCTCACCCTCGGGGCCCGGGGAGCTGTTTTTT.

This clone was observed a single time. The chain carries TRBV28 and TRBJ2-3; TRBD1 aligns across 8 bases. CDR3 length: 15 residues. CDR1 MDHEN and CDR2 SYDVKM come from the germline V gene. V shed 6 bases and J 1 base; nucleotides not matched to a gene: 6. The DNA of the CDR3 is TGTGCCAGCAGACCACTGGGACAGGGCACAGATACGCAGTATTTT. This sequence encodes CASRPLGQGTDTQYF.

This clone appeared once. This chain joins TRBV29-1 and TRBJ2-1, with TRBD2 identical over 12 bases. This CDR3 region has 15 residues. Germline-derived CDR1 and CDR2 are SQVTM and ANQGSEA. V was pared by 8 bases and J by 2 bases, with 7 bases of the junction left unmatched. In DNA form, the CDR3 reads TGCAGCTCCCGGACTAGCGGGAACACCTACAATGAGCAGTTCTTC. It specifies CSSRTSGNTYNEQFF.

The chain is built from TRBV23-1 and TRBJ1-3; D is possibly TRBD1 (5 bases). TRBV23-1 is an ORF, with its function uncertain. This CDR3 is 14 amino acids long. V dropped 3 bases and J dropped 6 bases, with 12 bases sitting between them. This chain's CDR3 is CASSQAGSANTIYF. The DNA for the CDR3 is TGCGCCAGCAGTCAGGCAGGGTCGGCAAACACCATATATTTT.